The present T cell receptor beta chain was sequenced within a study of regulatory T cells in long-lasting Graves disease. General study points: Reduced TCR diversity was observed in persistent Graves' patients versus newly diagnosed patients.

Time point of the sample: persistent/refractory GD, antithyroid drugs over 5 years with positive TRAb. The TCR library was made from RNA that had been extracted from PBMCs in TRIzol. Germline lookup yields CDR1 GTSNPN and CDR2 SVGIG (reference sequence). The V and J ends lost 2 bases and 7 bases respectively, with 15 bases between them. The CDR3 has 13 amino acids. This clonotype was detected many times. Its antigen remains unidentified. In building TCR beta libraries, iRepertoire HTBI primers were used together with Arm-PCR of CDR3 regions. TCRdb redid the calling of the multiplex PCR reads with MiXCR, one entry per CDR3 protein. Of about 470,000 distinct CDR3 sequences listed, under 25% are singletons.

This TCR came from a female donor with Graves disease. V usage is TRBV30 and J usage is TRBJ2-7, with TRBD2 as a possible D gene (5 bases). The specimen was peripheral blood mononuclear cells (PBMCs), collected when the disease was refractory, from a patient treated with antithyroid drugs. The CDR3 bases are TGTGCCTGGAGTCCGACCCCTTCGGGAGAGCAGTACTTC. This encodes CAWSPTPSGEQYF.